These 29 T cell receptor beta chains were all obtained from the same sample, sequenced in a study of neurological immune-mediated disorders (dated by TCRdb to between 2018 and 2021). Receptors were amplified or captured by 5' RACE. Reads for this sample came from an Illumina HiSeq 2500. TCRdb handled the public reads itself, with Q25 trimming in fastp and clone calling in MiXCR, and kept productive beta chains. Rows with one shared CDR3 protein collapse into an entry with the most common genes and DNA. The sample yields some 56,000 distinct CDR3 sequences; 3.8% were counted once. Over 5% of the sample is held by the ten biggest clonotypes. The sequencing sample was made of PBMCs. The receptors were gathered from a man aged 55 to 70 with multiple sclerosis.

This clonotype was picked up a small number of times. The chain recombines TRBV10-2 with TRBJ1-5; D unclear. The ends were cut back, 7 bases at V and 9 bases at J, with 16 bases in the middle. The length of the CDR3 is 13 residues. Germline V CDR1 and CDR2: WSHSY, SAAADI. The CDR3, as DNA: TGCGCCAGCACCACTTCCATGGCAGGGCCCCAGCATTTT. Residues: CASTTSMAGPQHF.

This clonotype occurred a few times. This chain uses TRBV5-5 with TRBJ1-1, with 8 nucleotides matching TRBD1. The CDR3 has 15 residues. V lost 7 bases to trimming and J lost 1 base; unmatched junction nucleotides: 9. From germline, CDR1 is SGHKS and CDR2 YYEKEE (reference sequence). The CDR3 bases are TGTGCCAGCGCGGGCTCGACAGGGGAGAACACTGAAGCTTTCTTT. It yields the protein CASAGSTGENTEAFF. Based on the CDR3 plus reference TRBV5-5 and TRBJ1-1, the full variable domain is DAGVTQSPTHLIKTRGQQVTLRCSPISGHKSVSWYQQVLGQGPQFIFQYYEKEERGRGNFPDRFSARQFPNYSSELNVNALLLGDSALYLCASAGSTGENTEAFFGQGTRLTVV.

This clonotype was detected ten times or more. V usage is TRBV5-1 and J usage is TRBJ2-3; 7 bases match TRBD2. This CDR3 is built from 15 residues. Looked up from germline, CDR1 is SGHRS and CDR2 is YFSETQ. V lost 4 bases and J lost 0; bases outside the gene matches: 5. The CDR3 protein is CASSPGLGSTDTQYF. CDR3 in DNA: TGCGCCAGCAGCCCTGGACTAGGGAGCACAGATACGCAGTATTTT.

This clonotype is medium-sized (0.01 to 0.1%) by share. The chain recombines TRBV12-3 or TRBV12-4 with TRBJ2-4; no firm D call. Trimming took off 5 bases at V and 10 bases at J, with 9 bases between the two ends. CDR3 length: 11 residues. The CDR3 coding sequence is TGTGCCAGCAGTCCCGGACGGATTCAGTACTTC. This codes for CASSPGRIQYF.

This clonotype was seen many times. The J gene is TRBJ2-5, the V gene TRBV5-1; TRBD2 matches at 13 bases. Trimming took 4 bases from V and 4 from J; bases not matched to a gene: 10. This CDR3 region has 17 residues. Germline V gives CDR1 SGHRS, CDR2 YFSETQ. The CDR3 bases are TGCGCCAGCAGCCAGGGACTAGCGGGGAGCCGGGCAGAGACCCAGTACTTC. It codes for CASSQGLAGSRAETQYF.

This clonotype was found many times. CDR3 loop: CASSPITSYNEQFF. For the CDR3, the DNA is TGCGCCAGCAGTCCTATCACGTCCTACAATGAGCAGTTCTTC. This rearrangement joins TRBV4-1 to TRBJ2-1; no clear D gene. V lost 6 bases to trimming and J lost 1 base, with 10 bases between them. CDR1 and CDR2 from the germline V gene are MGHRA and YSYEKL. The CDR3 contains 14 residues.

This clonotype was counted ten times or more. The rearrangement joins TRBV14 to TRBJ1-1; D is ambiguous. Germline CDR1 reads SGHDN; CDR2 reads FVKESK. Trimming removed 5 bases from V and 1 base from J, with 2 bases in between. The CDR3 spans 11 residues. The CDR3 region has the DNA TGTGCCAGCAGCGCGAACACTGAAGCTTTCTTT. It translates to CASSANTEAFF.

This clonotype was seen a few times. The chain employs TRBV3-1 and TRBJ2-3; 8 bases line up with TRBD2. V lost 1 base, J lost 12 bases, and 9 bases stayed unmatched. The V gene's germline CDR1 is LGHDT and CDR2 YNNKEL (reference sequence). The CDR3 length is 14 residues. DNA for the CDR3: TGTGCCAGCAGCCAAGTAGACAGCGGGGGCACCCAGTATTTT. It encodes CASSQVDSGGTQYF.

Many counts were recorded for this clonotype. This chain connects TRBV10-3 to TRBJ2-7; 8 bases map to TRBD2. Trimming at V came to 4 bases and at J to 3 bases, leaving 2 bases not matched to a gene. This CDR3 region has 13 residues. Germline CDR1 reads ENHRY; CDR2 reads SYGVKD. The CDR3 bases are TGTGCCATCAGTGTACGGGAGGGCTACGAGCAGTACTTC. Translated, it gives CAISVREGYEQYF.

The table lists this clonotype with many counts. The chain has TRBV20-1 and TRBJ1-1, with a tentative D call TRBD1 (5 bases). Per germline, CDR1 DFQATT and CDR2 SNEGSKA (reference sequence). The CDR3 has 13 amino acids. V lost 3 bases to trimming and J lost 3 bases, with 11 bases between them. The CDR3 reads CSASSGRDTEAFF. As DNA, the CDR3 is TGCAGTGCTAGTTCAGGGAGGGACACTGAAGCTTTCTTT.

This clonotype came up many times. The CDR3 region has the DNA TGCAGTCCGCTAGTTACAGGGATGCTCTCCGAGCAGTACTTC. It codes for CSPLVTGMLSEQYF. The rearrangement links TRBV20-1 to TRBJ2-7; D may be TRBD1 (6 bases). V was trimmed by 8 bases and J by 6 bases, leaving 23 bases between them. The CDR3 contains 14 residues. Per the germline V gene, CDR1 is DFQATT and CDR2 is SNEGSKA (reference sequence).

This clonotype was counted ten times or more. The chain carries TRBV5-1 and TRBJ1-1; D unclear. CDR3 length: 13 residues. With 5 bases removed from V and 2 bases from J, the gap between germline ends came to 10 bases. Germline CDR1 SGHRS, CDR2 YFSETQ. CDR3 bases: TGCGCCAGCAGACAAGGGAGTAACACTGAAGCTTTCTTT. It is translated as CASRQGSNTEAFF.

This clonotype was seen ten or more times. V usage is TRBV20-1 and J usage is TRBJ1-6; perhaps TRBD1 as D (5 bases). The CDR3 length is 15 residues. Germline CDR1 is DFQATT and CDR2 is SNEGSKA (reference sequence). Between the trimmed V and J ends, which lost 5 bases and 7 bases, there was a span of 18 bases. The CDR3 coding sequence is TGCAGTGCTGCCTTAGTAGGGGTGAACAATTCACCCCTCCACTTT. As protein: CSAALVGVNNSPLHF.

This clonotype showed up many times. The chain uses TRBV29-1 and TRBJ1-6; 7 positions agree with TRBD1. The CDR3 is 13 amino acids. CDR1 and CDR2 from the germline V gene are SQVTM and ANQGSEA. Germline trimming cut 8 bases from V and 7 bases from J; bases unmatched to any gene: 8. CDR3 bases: TGCAGCATCCAGGGGACAGTAAATTCACCCCTCCACTTT. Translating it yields CSIQGTVNSPLHF.

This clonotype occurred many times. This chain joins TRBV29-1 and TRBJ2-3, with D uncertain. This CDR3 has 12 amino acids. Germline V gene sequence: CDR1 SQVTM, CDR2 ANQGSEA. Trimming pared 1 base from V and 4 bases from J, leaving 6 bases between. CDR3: CSVEGSADTQYF. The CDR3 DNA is TGCAGCGTTGAAGGGTCAGCAGATACGCAGTATTTT.

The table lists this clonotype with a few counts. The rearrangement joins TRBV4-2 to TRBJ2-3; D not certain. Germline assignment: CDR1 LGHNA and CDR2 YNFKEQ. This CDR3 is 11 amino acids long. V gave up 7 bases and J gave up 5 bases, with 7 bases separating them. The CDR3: CASMRGDTQYF. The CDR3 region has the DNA TGTGCCAGCATGAGAGGAGATACGCAGTATTTT.

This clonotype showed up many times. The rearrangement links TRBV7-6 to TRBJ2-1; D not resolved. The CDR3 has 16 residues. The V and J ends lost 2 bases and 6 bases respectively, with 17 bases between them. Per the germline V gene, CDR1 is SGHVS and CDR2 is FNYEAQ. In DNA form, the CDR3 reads TGTGCCAGCAGCTTAACTCACCCCAACCCCCCCAATGAGCAGTTCTTC. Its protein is CASSLTHPNPPNEQFF.

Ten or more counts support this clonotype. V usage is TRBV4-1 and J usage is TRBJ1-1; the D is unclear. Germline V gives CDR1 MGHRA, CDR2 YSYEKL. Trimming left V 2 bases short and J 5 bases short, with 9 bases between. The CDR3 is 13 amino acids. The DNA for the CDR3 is TGCGCCAGCAGCCAAAGTAAAGGGACTGAAGCTTTCTTT. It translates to CASSQSKGTEAFF.

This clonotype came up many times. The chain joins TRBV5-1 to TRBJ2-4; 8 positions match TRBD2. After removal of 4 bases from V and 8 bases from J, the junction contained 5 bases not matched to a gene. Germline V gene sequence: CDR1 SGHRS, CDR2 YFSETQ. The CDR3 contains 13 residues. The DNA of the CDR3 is TGCGCCAGCAGCCAGGGACTAGGGGACATTCAGTACTTC. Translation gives CASSQGLGDIQYF.

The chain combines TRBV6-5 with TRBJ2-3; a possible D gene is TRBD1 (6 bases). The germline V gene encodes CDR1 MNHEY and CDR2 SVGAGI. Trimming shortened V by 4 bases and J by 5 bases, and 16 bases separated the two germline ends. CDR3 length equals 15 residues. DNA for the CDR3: TGTGCCAGCAGTTTAACAGCCCGAGGGGGAGATACGCAGTATTTT. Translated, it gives CASSLTARGGDTQYF.

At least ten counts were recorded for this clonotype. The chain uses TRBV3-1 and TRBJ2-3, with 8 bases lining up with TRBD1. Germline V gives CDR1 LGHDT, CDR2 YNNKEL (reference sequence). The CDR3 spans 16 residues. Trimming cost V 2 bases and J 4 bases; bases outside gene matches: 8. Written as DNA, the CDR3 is TGTGCCAGCAGCCAAAGAGGACAGGGCTTGTCAGATACGCAGTATTTT. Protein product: CASSQRGQGLSDTQYF.

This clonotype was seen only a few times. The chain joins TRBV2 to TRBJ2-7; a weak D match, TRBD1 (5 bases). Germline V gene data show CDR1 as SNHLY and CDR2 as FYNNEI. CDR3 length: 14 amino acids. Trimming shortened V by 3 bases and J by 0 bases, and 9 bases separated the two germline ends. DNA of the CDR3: TGTGCCAGCAGTGAGTGGGGCGGCTCCTACGAGCAGTACTTC. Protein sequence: CASSEWGGSYEQYF.

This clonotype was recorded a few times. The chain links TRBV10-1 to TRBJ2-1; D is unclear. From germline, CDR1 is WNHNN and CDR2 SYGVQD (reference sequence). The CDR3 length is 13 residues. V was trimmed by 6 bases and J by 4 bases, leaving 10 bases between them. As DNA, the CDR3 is TGCGCCAGCAGCCCTCAGTTGTACAATGAGCAGTTCTTC. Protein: CASSPQLYNEQFF.

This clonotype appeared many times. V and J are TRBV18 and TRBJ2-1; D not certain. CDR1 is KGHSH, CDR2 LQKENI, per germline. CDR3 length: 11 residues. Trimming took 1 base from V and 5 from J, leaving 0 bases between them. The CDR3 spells CASSPHNEQFF. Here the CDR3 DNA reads TGTGCCAGCTCACCACACAATGAGCAGTTCTTC.

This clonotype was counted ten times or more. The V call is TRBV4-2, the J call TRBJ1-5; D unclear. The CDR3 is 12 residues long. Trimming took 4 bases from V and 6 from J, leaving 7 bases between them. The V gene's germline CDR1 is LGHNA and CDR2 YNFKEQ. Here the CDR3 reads CASSLAGQPQHF. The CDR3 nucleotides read TGTGCCAGCAGCCTGGCCGGTCAGCCCCAGCATTTT.

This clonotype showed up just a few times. The CDR3 DNA is TGTGCTGACACCGGGCGGACTAGAGGGGGAGATGAGCAGTTCTTC. The encoded protein is CADTGRTRGGDEQFF. J is TRBJ2-1 and V is TRBV30; D is perhaps TRBD2 (7 bases). Per the germline V gene, CDR1 is GTSNPN and CDR2 is SVGIG (reference sequence). The CDR3 has 15 amino acids.

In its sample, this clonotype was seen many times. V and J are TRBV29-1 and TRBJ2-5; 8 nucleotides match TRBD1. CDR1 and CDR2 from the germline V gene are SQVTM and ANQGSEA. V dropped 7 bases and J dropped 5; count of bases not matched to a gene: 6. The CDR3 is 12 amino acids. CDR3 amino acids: CSGMTGDETQYF. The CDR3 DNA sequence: TGCAGCGGCATGACAGGGGATGAGACCCAGTACTTC.

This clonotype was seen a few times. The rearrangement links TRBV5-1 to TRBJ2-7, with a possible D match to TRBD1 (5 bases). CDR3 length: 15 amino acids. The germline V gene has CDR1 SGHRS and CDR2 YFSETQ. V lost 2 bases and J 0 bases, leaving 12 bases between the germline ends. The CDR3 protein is CASSFYRPSSYEQYF. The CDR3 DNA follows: TGCGCCAGCAGCTTTTACAGGCCGAGCTCCTACGAGCAGTACTTC.

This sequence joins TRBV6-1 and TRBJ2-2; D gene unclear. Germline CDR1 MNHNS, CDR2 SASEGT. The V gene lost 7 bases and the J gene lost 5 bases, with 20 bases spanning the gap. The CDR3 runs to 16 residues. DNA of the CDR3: TGTGCCAGCAACCCCCTTGGGGTACCTGGGACCGGGGAGCTGTTTTTT. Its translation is CASNPLGVPGTGELFF.